Each of the 30 T cell receptor beta chains below was sequenced from the same sample in a study of blood T cell repertoires in COVID-19. TCRdb keeps only in-frame clones here, not all; method: immunoSEQ multiplex PCR. Here the sample spans around 430,000 clones, just under 90% being singletons. Sequencing was done on a sample of PBMCs or T cells enriched from blood (not recorded which). The receptors derive from a woman aged 45-65 years who had recovered from COVID-19.

The CDR3 protein is CASNRPGQADYGYTF. CDR3 nucleotides: TGTGCCAGCAACCGACCGGGACAGGCTGACTATGGCTACACCTTC. The rearrangement joins TRBV19 to TRBJ1-2; 8 bases agree with TRBD1. Germline V gene data show CDR1 as LNHDA and CDR2 as SQIVND (reference sequence). Losses at the gene ends were 9 bases for V and 3 bases for J; bases not matched to a gene: 12. This CDR3 spans 15 amino acids.

V and J are TRBV9 and TRBJ1-2; the match to TRBD1 covers 8 bases. The CDR3 has 15 residues. Germline-derived CDR1 and CDR2 are SGDLS and YYNGEE. V shed 3 bases, J shed 8 bases, and the junction held 12 bases outside the gene matches. Here the CDR3 reads CASSAISTGTGGYTF. The CDR3 DNA follows: TGTGCCAGCAGCGCAATATCGACCGGGACAGGAGGCTACACCTTC.

This clone was detected a few times. The chain has TRBV7-8 and TRBJ2-7; D is possibly TRBD1 (5 bases). Trimming left V 3 bases short and J 5 bases short, with 11 bases between. CDR1 is SGHVS, CDR2 FQNEAQ, per germline. The CDR3 loop spans 13 amino acids. The CDR3 DNA is TGTGCCAGCAGCTTTGGCAGGGTGAACGAGCAGTACTTC. This encodes CASSFGRVNEQYF. The variable domain in full, with the rest retrieved from reference TRBV7-8 and TRBJ2-7, is GAGVSQSPRYKVAKRGQDVALRCDPISGHVSLFWYQQALGQGPEFLTYFQNEAQLDKSGLPSDRFFAERPEGSVSTLKIQRTQQEDSAVYLCASSFGRVNEQYFGPGTRLTVT.

The V and J genes are TRBV4-2 and TRBJ1-6; D is perhaps TRBD1 (5 bases). The CDR3 runs 16 residues. The germline gives CDR1 LGHNA, CDR2 YNFKEQ. Between the trimmed V and J ends, which lost 3 bases and 8 bases, there was a span of 17 bases. DNA of the CDR3: TGTGCCAGCAGCCACGCCCAGGGTGGGGTAGATTCACCCCTCCACTTT. It specifies CASSHAQGGVDSPLHF.

This rearrangement joins TRBV30 to TRBJ2-1; TRBD2 aligns across 11 bases. This CDR3 is 15 amino acids long. The V segment lost 3 bases and the J segment 4 bases; nucleotides outside the gene matches: 5. Germline assignment: CDR1 GTSNPN and CDR2 SVGIG (reference sequence). In nucleotides, the CDR3 is TGTGCCTGGAGCCTCACTAGCGGGGGTTACAATGAGCAGTTCTTC. It translates to CAWSLTSGGYNEQFF.

There are a few counts of this clone. The chain recombines TRBV7-8 with TRBJ1-1; possible D gene TRBD1, 6 bases. The CDR3 has 16 amino acids. V was clipped by 2 bases and J by 4 bases, with 17 bases between them. Germline CDR1 reads SGHVS; CDR2 reads FQNEAQ. The CDR3 DNA is TGTGCCAGCAGCTTAACGGAAGATACAGGGTTCACTGAAGCTTTCTTT. Translated, it gives CASSLTEDTGFTEAFF.

The chain couples TRBV6-5 to TRBJ1-2; 9 bases are shared with TRBD1. Unmatched junction bases numbered 5, after V lost 6 bases and J lost 3 bases. Germline V lookup: CDR1 MNHEY, CDR2 SVGAGI. This CDR3 contains 14 residues. This CDR3 reads CASSRDRADYGYTF. The CDR3 DNA follows: TGTGCCAGCAGCCGGGACAGGGCGGACTATGGCTACACCTTC.

The chain employs TRBV2 and TRBJ1-1, with TRBD1 matching over 8 bases. J gave up 8 bases and V 5 bases, and 10 bases lay outside the gene matches. The germline V gene encodes CDR1 SNHLY and CDR2 FYNNEI. The length of the CDR3 is 14 residues. The CDR3 DNA reads TGTGCCAGCAGTCAACTGACAGGGGACAGAGAAGCTTTCTTT. Its protein is CASSQLTGDREAFF.

The chain recombines TRBV4-1 with TRBJ1-6; 12 bases are a match to TRBD1. CDR3 length: 18 residues. The germline CDR1 and CDR2 sequences are MGHRA and YSYEKL. V shed 0 bases and J 6 bases; nucleotides not matched to a gene: 6. The CDR3 region has the DNA TGCGCCAGCAGCCAAGATAAGGGACAGGGGGCCGGTAATTCACCCCTCCACTTT. This translates into CASSQDKGQGAGNSPLHF.

This sequence joins TRBV19 and TRBJ1-6; 9 nucleotides agree with TRBD1. J gave up 5 bases and V 4 bases, and 9 bases lay outside the gene matches. From germline, CDR1 is LNHDA and CDR2 SQIVND (reference sequence). This CDR3 contains 17 residues. The CDR3 here is CASSTLNRGLDNSPLHF. In nucleotides, the CDR3 is TGTGCCAGTAGTACCCTAAACAGGGGGCTGGATAATTCACCCCTCCACTTT.

The chain is built from TRBV27 and TRBJ2-1; D is unresolved. V was cut by 3 bases and J by 0 bases, with 9 bases left in between. The length of the CDR3 is 15 residues. From germline, CDR1 is MNHEY and CDR2 SMNVEV (reference sequence). The DNA of the CDR3 is TGTGCCAGCAGTTTCGACTTCCACTCCTACAATGAGCAGTTCTTC. This encodes CASSFDFHSYNEQFF.

The rearrangement uses TRBV6-4 and TRBJ1-3; D ambiguous. CDR3 length: 15 amino acids. Deletions cut 6 bases from V and 0 bases from J, with 12 bases between. CDR1 and CDR2 from the germline V gene are MRHNA and SNTAGT. CDR3 sequence (DNA): TGTGCCAGCAGGGTCAAAGCTTGCTCTGGAAACACCATATATTTT. Amino acid sequence: CASRVKACSGNTIYF.

This sequence joins TRBV9 and TRBJ2-5; maybe TRBD2 (6 bases). The CDR3 spans 16 residues. Trimming removed 1 base from V and 0 bases from J, with 13 bases in between. Per germline, CDR1 SGDLS and CDR2 YYNGEE. CDR3 DNA sequence: TGTGCCAGCAGCGTATCGGGGGACTGGTACCAAGAGACCCAGTACTTC. This translates into CASSVSGDWYQETQYF.

The chain is built from TRBV6-5 and TRBJ2-7, with D perhaps matching TRBD2 (5 bases). The CDR3 extends over 15 amino acids. Germline V gene sequence: CDR1 MNHEY, CDR2 SVGAGI. V dropped 0 bases and J dropped 3 bases, with 12 bases sitting between them. CDR3 nucleotide sequence: TGTGCCAGCAGTTACTCGACCACTAGAGTCTACGAGCAGTACTTC. Its translation: CASSYSTTRVYEQYF.

The chain employs TRBV5-5 and TRBJ2-7, with 9 bases fitting TRBD1. The CDR3 runs 14 residues. Trimming removed 3 bases from V and 1 base from J; junction bases left unmatched: 2. The germline CDR1 and CDR2 sequences are SGHKS and YYEKEE (reference sequence). As DNA, the CDR3 is TGTGCCAGCAGCTCGGGACAGGGATCCTACGAGCAGTACTTC. Translation: CASSSGQGSYEQYF.

This rearrangement joins TRBV24-1 to TRBJ2-1, with D possibly being TRBD2 (7 bases). Germline V gene data show CDR1 as KGHDR and CDR2 as SFDVKD. V lost 3 bases and J 2 bases, leaving 16 bases between the germline ends. This CDR3 region has 17 residues. The CDR3, as DNA: TGTGCCACCAGTGATATACCCCGGGGGGCGACCTACAATGAGCAGTTCTTC. Translation gives CATSDIPRGATYNEQFF.

The chain uses TRBV5-4 and TRBJ1-2; 8 nucleotides align to TRBD1. The V gene end was trimmed by 0 bases and the J gene end by 7 bases; junction bases not matched to a gene: 11. Germline V gene sequence: CDR1 SGHNT, CDR2 YYREEE (reference sequence). The CDR3 extends over 16 amino acids. CDR3 in DNA: TGTGCCAGCAGCTTGGGGGACAGGCTGATCATCCGTGGCTACACCTTC. Encoded protein: CASSLGDRLIIRGYTF. Using reference TRBV5-4 and TRBJ1-2 for the parts outside the CDR3, the full variable domain is ETGVTQSPTHLIKTRGQQVTLRCSSQSGHNTVSWYQQALGQGPQFIFQYYREEENGRGNFPPRFSGLQFPNYSSELNVNALELDDSALYLCASSLGDRLIIRGYTFGSGTRLTVV.

The chain employs TRBV4-3 and TRBJ2-1; 11 nucleotides align to TRBD2. CDR1 is LGHNA and CDR2 is YSLEER in the germline V gene. Trimming cost V 1 base and J 4 bases; bases outside gene matches: 3. The CDR3 sequence is 16 residues long. CDR3 DNA: TGCGCCAGCAGCCAAGCTAGCGGGGGGAATTACAATGAGCAGTTCTTC. Translating it yields CASSQASGGNYNEQFF.

J is TRBJ2-2 and V is TRBV5-1; 10 nucleotides agree with TRBD2. Germline V CDR1 and CDR2: SGHRS, YFSETQ. The J segment lost 1 base and the V segment lost 4 bases, leaving 7 bases of the junction unmatched. The CDR3 spans 17 residues. This CDR3 reads CASSPPGLALNTGELFF. In nucleotides, the CDR3 is TGCGCCAGCAGCCCGCCGGGACTAGCGTTGAACACCGGGGAGCTGTTTTTT. The full variable domain, with the rest looked up from reference TRBV5-1 and TRBJ2-2, is KAGVTQTPRYLIKTRGQQVTLSCSPISGHRSVSWYQQTPGQGLQFLFEYFSETQRNKGNFPGRFSGRQFSNSRSEMNVSTLELGDSALYLCASSPPGLALNTGELFFGEGSRLTVL.

The chain employs TRBV5-5 and TRBJ1-4; D gene ambiguous. Germline V CDR1 and CDR2: SGHKS, YYEKEE (reference sequence). CDR3 length: 14 residues. Deletions cut 5 bases from V and 0 bases from J, with 8 bases between. The CDR3 protein is CASRWRSTNEKLFF. Written as DNA, the CDR3 is TGTGCCAGCAGATGGAGGTCAACTAATGAAAAACTGTTTTTT.

V is TRBV30 and J is TRBJ2-7; 10 bases map to TRBD1. Germline V gives CDR1 GTSNPN, CDR2 SVGIG (reference sequence). This CDR3 spans 14 amino acids. The ends lost 5 bases at V and 6 bases at J; junction bases unmatched: 10. The CDR3 sequence is CAWGTGTGDFEQYF. CDR3 in DNA: TGTGCCTGGGGCACCGGGACAGGGGACTTCGAGCAGTACTTC. Full variable domain (rest looked up from reference TRBV30 and TRBJ2-7): SQTIHQWPATLVQPVGSPLSLECTVEGTSNPNLYWYRQAAGRGLQLLFYSVGIGQISSEVPQNLSASRPQDRQFILSSKKLLLSDSGFYLCAWGTGTGDFEQYFGPGTRLTVT.

V usage is TRBV5-8 and J usage is TRBJ2-3, with D possibly matching TRBD1 (5 bases). Germline values: CDR1 SGHTS, CDR2 YDEGEE. CDR3 length: 16 residues. V shed 2 bases and J shed 4 bases, with 17 bases lying between them. The CDR3 sequence: CASSFKGARRADTQYF. CDR3 nucleotide sequence: TGTGCCAGCAGCTTCAAAGGGGCCCGTCGCGCAGATACGCAGTATTTT. Combining the CDR3 with reference TRBV5-8 and TRBJ2-3 gives the whole variable domain EAGVTQSPTHLIKTRGQQATLRCSPISGHTSVYWYQQALGLGLQFLLWYDEGEERNRGNFPPRFSGRQFPNYSSELNVNALELEDSALYLCASSFKGARRADTQYFGPGTRLTVL.

The chain has TRBV7-2 and TRBJ1-1; D is unclear. V was pared by 5 bases and J by 0 bases, with 13 bases between. The germline V gene encodes CDR1 SGHTA and CDR2 FQGNSA. The CDR3 has 15 residues. CDR3 sequence reads: CASSNSWEMNTEAFF. The DNA for the CDR3 is TGTGCCAGCAGCAATTCATGGGAGATGAACACTGAAGCTTTCTTT.

The chain couples TRBV5-1 to TRBJ1-1; 9 nucleotides line up with TRBD1. V was pared by 0 bases and J by 6 bases, with 9 bases of the junction left unmatched. This CDR3 contains 16 residues. Germline CDR1 SGHRS, CDR2 YFSETQ. CDR3 in DNA: TGCGCCAGCAGCTTGGCTCCGGGACAGGGATTTGCTGAAGCTTTCTTT. Translation gives CASSLAPGQGFAEAFF.

The V gene is TRBV6-5, the J gene TRBJ1-6, with 7 bases fitting TRBD1. The trim removed 10 bases at V and 7 bases at J, leaving 10 bases unmatched. CDR1 and CDR2 from the germline V gene are MNHEY and SVGAGI. The CDR3 totals 14 residues. CDR3 in amino acids: CATTTGQENSPLHF. The CDR3 bases are TGTGCCACGACGACAGGACAGGAAAATTCACCCCTCCACTTT.

The gene calls are TRBV5-6 and TRBJ1-1, with TRBD1 identical over 9 bases. The CDR3 runs to 16 residues. From germline, CDR1 is SGHDT and CDR2 YYEEEE. The J segment lost 2 bases and the V segment lost 1 base, leaving 6 bases of the junction unmatched. CDR3 region: CASSLLGQGPNTEAFF. In nucleotides, the CDR3 is TGTGCCAGCAGCTTGCTGGGACAGGGACCCAACACTGAAGCTTTCTTT.

The rearrangement uses TRBV2 and TRBJ1-2; D is possibly TRBD1 (5 bases). The CDR3 extends over 13 amino acids. CDR1 is SNHLY, CDR2 FYNNEI, per germline. V shed 5 bases and J shed 4 bases, with 11 bases lying between them. The CDR3 here is CASSTDRAYGYTF. Written as DNA, the CDR3 is TGTGCCAGCAGTACCGACAGAGCCTATGGCTACACCTTC.

For this clone: At the DNA level, this CDR3 is encoded by other sequences in the same sample as well. The chain joins TRBV5-1 to TRBJ2-7; 9 nucleotides match TRBD1. The length of the CDR3 is 14 residues. The V gene end was trimmed by 4 bases and the J gene end by 1 base; junction bases not matched to a gene: 3. Germline CDR1 is SGHRS and CDR2 is YFSETQ. Here the CDR3 DNA reads TGCGCCAGCAGCCTCGGACAGGGGTCCTACGAGCAGTACTTC. It translates to CASSLGQGSYEQYF.

V and J are TRBV7-9 and TRBJ2-2, with no clear D. The length of the CDR3 is 16 residues. The V and J ends lost 0 bases and 4 bases respectively, with 12 bases between them. Germline V CDR1 and CDR2: SEHNR, FQNEAQ (reference sequence). The chain's CDR3 is CASSLAASTSTGELFF. CDR3 DNA: TGTGCCAGCAGCTTAGCAGCCTCGACAAGCACCGGGGAGCTGTTTTTT.

The chain joins TRBV12-5 to TRBJ2-1; D may be TRBD1 (6 bases). CDR3 size: 11 residues. Trimming stripped 10 bases from V and 11 bases from J, with 15 bases between. The germline CDR1 and CDR2 sequences are LGHNT and FRNRAP. The CDR3 sequence is CATGSGGQQFF. DNA for the CDR3: TGTGCTACTGGATCTGGGGGCCAGCAGTTCTTC.